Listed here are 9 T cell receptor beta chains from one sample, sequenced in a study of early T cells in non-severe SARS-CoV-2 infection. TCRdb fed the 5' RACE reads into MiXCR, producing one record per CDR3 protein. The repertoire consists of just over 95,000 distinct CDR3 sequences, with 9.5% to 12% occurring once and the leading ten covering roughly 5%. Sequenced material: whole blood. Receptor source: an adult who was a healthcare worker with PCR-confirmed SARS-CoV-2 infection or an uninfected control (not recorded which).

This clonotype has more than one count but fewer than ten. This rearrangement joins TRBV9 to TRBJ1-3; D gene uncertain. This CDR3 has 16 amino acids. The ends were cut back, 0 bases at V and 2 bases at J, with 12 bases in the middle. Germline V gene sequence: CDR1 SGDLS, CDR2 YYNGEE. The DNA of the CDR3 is TGTGCCAGCAGCGTAGGAATTGCGGGCACTGGAAACACCATATATTTT. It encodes CASSVGIAGTGNTIYF.

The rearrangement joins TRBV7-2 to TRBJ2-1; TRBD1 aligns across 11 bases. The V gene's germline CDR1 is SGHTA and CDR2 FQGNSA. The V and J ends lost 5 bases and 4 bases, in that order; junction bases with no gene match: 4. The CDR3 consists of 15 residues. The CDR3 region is CASSPWDRGYNEQFF. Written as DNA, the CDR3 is TGTGCCAGCAGCCCGTGGGACAGGGGGTACAATGAGCAGTTCTTC. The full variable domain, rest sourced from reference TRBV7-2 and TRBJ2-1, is GAGVSQSPSNKVTEKGKDVELRCDPISGHTALYWYRQSLGQGLEFLIYFQGNSAPDKSGLPSDRFSAERTGGSVSTLTIQRTQQEDSAVYLCASSPWDRGYNEQFFGPGTRLTVL.

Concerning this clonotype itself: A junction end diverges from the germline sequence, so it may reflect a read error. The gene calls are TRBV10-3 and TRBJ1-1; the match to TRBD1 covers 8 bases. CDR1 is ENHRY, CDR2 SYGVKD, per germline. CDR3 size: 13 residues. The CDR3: CVISGQGNTEAFF. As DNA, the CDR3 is TGTGTCATCAGCGGACAGGGGAACACTGAAGCTTTCTTT.

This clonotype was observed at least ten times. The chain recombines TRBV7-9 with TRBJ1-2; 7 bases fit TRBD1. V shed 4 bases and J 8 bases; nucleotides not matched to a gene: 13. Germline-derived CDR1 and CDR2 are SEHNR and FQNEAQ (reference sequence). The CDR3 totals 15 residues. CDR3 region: CASSSTGSDYEGYTF. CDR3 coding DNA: TGTGCCAGCAGCTCGACAGGGTCGGACTATGAGGGCTACACCTTC.

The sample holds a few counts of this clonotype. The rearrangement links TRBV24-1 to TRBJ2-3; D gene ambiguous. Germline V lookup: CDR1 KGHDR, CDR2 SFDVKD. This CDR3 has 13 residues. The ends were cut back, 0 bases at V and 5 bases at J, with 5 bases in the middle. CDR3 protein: CATSDLFEDTQYF. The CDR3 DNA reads TGTGCCACCAGTGATTTGTTCGAAGATACGCAGTATTTT.

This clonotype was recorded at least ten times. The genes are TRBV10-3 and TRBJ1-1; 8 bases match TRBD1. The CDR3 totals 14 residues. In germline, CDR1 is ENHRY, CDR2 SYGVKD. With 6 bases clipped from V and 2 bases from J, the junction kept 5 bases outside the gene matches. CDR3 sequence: CAISAQGANTEAFF. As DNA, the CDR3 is TGTGCCATCAGCGCTCAGGGGGCTAACACTGAAGCTTTCTTT.

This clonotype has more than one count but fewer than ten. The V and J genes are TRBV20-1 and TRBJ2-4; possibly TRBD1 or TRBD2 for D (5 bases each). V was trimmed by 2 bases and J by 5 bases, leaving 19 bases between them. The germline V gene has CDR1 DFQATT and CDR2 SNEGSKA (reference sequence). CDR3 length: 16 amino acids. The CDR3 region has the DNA TGCAGTGCTAGATTTAGTGGGGCCGCGGGTCAAAACATTCAGTACTTC. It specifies CSARFSGAAGQNIQYF.

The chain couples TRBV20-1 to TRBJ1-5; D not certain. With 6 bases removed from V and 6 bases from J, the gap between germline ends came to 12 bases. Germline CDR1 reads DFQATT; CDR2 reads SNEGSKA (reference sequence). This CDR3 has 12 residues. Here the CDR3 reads CSAGFDIQPQHF. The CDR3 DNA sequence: TGCAGTGCGGGGTTCGATATTCAGCCCCAGCATTTT.

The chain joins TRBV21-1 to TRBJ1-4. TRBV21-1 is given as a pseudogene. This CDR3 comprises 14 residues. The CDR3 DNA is TGTGCCAGCAGCAAAGCGATAACTAATGAAAAACTGTTTTTT. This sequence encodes CASSKAITNEKLFF.